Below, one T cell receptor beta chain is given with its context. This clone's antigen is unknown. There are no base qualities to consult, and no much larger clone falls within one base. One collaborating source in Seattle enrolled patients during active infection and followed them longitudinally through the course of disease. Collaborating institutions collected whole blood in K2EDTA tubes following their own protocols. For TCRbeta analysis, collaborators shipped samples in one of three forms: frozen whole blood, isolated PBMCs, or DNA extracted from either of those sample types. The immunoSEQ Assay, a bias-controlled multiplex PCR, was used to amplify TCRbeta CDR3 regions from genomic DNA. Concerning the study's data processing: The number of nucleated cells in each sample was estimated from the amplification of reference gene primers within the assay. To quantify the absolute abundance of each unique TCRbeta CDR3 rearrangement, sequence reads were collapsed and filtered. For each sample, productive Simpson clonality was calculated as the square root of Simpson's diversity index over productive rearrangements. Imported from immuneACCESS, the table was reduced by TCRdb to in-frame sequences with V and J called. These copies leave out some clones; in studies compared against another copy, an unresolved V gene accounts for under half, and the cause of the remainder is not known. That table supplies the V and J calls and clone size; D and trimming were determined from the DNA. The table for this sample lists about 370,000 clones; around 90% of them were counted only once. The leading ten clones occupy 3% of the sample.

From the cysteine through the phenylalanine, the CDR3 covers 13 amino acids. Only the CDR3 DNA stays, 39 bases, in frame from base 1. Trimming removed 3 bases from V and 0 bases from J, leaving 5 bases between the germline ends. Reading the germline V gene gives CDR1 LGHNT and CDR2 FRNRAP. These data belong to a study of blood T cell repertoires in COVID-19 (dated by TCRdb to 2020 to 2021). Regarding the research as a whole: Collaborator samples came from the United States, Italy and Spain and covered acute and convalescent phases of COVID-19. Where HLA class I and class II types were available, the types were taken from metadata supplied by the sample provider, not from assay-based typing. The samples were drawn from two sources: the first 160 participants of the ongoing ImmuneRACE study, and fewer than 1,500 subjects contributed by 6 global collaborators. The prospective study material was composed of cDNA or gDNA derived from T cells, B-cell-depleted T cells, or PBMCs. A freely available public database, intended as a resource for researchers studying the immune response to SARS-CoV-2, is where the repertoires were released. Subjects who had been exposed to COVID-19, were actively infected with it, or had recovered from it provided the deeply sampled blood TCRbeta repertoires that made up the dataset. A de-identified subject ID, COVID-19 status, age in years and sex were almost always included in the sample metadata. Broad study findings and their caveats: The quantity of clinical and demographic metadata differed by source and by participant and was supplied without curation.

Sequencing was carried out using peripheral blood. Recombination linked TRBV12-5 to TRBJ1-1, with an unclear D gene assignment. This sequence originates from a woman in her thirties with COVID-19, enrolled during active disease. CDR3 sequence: CASGLQLNTEAFF. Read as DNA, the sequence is TGTGCTAGTGGTTTACAGCTGAACACTGAAGCTTTCTTT.